Given below is one T cell receptor (beta chain) in context. The antigen is unknown. With the Oncomine TCR Beta short-read assay, DNA from cultured CD4+ T cells was sequenced. Using its own MiXCR run on the PCR reads, TCRdb lists one record per CDR3 protein. The sample lists around 1,400 distinct CDR3 sequences; around 12% were seen once. The data are from a study of vaccination and CD4 T cells after COVID-19. Treatment denoted: roughly ten-day PBMC culture with coronavirus spike peptide pools or control peptides (ViraFEST assay). From the unexposed donor, CD4+ T cells were collected ahead of the COVID-19 pandemic (2011-2018). Trimming removed 4 bases from V and 2 bases from J; junction bases left unmatched: 5. CDR1 and CDR2 from the germline V gene are SQVTM and ANQGSEA. There are 13 residues in the CDR3.

This clonotype was sampled from a human donor in good health. The specimen sequenced was CD4+ T cells from blood, cultured in vitro. This chain joins TRBV29-1 and TRBJ2-7; 7 nucleotides match TRBD1. The CDR3 is CSVGTGTTYEQYF. DNA of the CDR3: TGCAGCGTTGGGACAGGAACTACCTACGAGCAGTACTTC.